Sequencing of this T cell receptor beta chain was carried out in a study of cytomegalovirus exposure and HLA in healthy donors. Germline CDR1 MNHEY, CDR2 SVGAGI. Trimming took 5 bases from V and 0 from J, leaving 11 bases between them. This CDR3 contains 15 residues. Primers included in the PCR were 60 Vbeta and 13 Jbeta primers. The data were produced by immunoSEQ multiplex PCR, yet TCRdb's version contains in-frame clones alone and is incomplete. Of more than 70,000 clones detected, about 74% appear once; the ten largest clones hold around 2.9%. This clone was detected a few times. This sequence was found in a man aged 40-49 years in good health and CMV-seronegative. The sequenced sample consisted of PBMCs. This rearrangement joins TRBV6-5 to TRBJ1-5; tentatively, D is TRBD1 (5 bases). In nucleotides, the CDR3 is TGTGCCAGCAGTCCGGACATTAATAGCAATCAGCCCCAGCATTTT. Translated: CASSPDINSNQPQHF.